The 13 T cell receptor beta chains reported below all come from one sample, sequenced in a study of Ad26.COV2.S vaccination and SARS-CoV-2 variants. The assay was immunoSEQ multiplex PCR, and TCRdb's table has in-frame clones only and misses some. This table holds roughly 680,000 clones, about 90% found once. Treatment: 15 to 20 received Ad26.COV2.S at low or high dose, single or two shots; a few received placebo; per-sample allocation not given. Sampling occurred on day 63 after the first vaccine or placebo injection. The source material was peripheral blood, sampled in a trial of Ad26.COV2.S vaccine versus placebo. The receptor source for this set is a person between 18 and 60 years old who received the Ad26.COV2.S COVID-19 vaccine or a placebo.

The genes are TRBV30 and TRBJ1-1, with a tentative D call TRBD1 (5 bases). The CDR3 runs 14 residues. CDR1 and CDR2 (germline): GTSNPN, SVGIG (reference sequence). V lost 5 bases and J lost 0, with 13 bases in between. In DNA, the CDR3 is TGTGCCTGGGGCTTCGGGGCAATGAACACTGAAGCTTTCTTT. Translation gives CAWGFGAMNTEAFF.

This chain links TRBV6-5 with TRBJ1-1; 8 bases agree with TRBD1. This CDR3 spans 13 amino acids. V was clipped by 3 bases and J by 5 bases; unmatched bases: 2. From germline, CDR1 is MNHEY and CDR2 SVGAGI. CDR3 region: CASSYHRGTEAFF. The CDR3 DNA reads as TGTGCCAGCAGTTATCACAGGGGGACTGAAGCTTTCTTT.

CDR3 residues: CASSPTGSVNIQYF. CDR3 nucleotide sequence: TGTGCCAGTAGTCCGACGGGAAGCGTAAACATTCAGTACTTC. This rearrangement joins TRBV19 to TRBJ2-4; possible D gene TRBD2, 5 bases. CDR1 LNHDA and CDR2 SQIVND come from the germline V gene (reference sequence). This CDR3 spans 14 amino acids. V gave up 5 bases and J gave up 6 bases, with 14 bases separating them.

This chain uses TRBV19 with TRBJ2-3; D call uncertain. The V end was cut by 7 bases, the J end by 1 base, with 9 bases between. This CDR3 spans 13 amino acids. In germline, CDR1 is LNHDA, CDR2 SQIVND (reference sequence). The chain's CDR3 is CASTRQGTDTQYF. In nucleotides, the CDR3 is TGTGCCAGTACCCGGCAGGGCACAGATACGCAGTATTTT.

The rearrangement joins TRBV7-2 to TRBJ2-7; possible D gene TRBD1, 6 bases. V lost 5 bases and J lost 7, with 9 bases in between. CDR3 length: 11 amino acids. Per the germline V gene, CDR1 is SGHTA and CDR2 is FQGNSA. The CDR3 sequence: CASSPQGEQYF. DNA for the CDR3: TGTGCCAGCAGCCCCCAGGGGGAGCAGTACTTC.

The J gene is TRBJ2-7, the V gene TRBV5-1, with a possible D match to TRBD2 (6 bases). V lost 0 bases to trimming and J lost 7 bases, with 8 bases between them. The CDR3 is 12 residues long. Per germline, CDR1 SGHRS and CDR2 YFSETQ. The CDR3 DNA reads TGCGCCAGCAGCTTGGAGACTAGTGAGCAGTACTTC. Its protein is CASSLETSEQYF.

The CDR3 here is CAWNVGGIGSSYIQYF. In nucleotides, the CDR3 is TGTGCCTGGAATGTCGGAGGGATCGGGAGTAGTTACATTCAGTACTTC. V usage is TRBV30 and J usage is TRBJ2-4, with D maybe TRBD2 (6 bases). This CDR3 has 16 amino acids. From germline, CDR1 is GTSNPN and CDR2 SVGIG (reference sequence). V was cut by 4 bases and J by 8 bases, with 24 bases left in between.

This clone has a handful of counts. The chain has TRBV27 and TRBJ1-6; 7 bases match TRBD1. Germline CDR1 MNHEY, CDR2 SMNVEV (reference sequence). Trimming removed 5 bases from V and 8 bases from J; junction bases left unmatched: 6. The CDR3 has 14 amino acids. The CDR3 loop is CASSITGADSPLHF. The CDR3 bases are TGTGCCAGCAGTATAACAGGGGCCGATTCACCCCTCCACTTT.

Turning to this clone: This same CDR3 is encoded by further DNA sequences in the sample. CDR3 nucleotides: TGTGCCAGCAGCCAAAACCTAGCGGTTAGCACAGATACGCAGTATTTT. The encoded protein is CASSQNLAVSTDTQYF. The chain has TRBV3-1 (or the pseudogene TRBV3-2) and TRBJ2-3; 7 bases map to TRBD2. The length of the CDR3 is 16 residues. In germline, CDR1 is LGHDT, CDR2 YNNKEL (reference sequence). J was trimmed by 0 bases and V by 2 bases; bases with no gene match: 5.

The CDR3 reads CATSRVGTGPSQNIQYF. For the CDR3, the DNA is TGTGCCACCAGCAGAGTTGGTACAGGGCCTAGCCAAAACATTCAGTACTTC. The chain uses TRBV15 and TRBJ2-4; perhaps TRBD1 as D (6 bases). The CDR3 consists of 17 residues. Germline V CDR1 and CDR2: LNHNV, YYDKDF (reference sequence). V was trimmed by 1 base and J by 5 bases, leaving 18 bases between them.

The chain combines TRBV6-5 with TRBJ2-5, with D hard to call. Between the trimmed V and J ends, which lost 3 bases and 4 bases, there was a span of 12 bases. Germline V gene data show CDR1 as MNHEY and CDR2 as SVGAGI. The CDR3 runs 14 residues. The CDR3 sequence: CASSYGSTGETQYF. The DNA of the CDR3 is TGTGCCAGCAGTTATGGGTCAACCGGAGAGACCCAGTACTTC.

This chain's CDR3 is CAWRSGFRETQYF. The CDR3 DNA sequence: TGTGCCTGGAGATCCGGGTTCCGAGAGACCCAGTACTTC. The rearrangement links TRBV30 to TRBJ2-5; no clear D gene. CDR3 size: 13 residues. Germline V gives CDR1 GTSNPN, CDR2 SVGIG (reference sequence). Between the trimmed V and J ends, which lost 3 bases and 4 bases, there was a span of 12 bases.

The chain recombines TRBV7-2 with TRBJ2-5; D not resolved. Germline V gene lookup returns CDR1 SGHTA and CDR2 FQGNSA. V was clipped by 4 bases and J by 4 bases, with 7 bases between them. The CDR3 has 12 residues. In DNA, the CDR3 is TGTGCCAGCAGCTCTCCGGGAGAGACCCAGTACTTC. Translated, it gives CASSSPGETQYF.